This T cell receptor beta chain was recorded in a study of T cell responses to AZD1222 COVID-19 vaccine. Points from the study as a whole: A mostly white British donor set with more females was recruited, and clonal diversity was possibly underestimated. Recipients of two AZD1222 doses showed rising Spike-specific TCR breadth and depth. Distributed over spike, vaccine-associated CD4 TCRs predominated at 160-218 and 743-854.

The CDR3 contains 15 residues. V was trimmed by 1 base and J by 0 bases, leaving 7 bases between them. Germline CDR1 reads KGHSH; CDR2 reads LQKENI. Libraries were prepared by immunoSEQ multiplex PCR; TCRdb keeps only in-frame clonotypes and omits some of them. The profile shows fewer than 110,000 clones, under 95% of them singletons. As for this clone: Its antigen is not known. The same CDR3 arises from other DNA sequences in this sample as well.

This chain joins TRBV18 and TRBJ2-1; D is uncertain. The TCR was taken from an adult in good health. The sample in question was peripheral blood, obtained on day 0 of AZD1222 vaccination. The chain's CDR3 is CASSPRASSYNEQFF. The CDR3 DNA follows: TGTGCCAGCTCACCACGTGCCAGCTCCTACAATGAGCAGTTCTTC.